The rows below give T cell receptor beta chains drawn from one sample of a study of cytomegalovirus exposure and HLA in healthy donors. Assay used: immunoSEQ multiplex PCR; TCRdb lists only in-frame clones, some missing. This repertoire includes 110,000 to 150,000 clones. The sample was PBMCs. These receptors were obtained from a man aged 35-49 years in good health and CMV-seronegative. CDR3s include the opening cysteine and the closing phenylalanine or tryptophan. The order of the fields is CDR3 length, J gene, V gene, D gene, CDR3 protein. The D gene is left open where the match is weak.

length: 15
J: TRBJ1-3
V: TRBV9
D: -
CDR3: CASSVEGMGLSTIYF

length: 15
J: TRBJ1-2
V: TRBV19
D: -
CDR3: CASSIRGSYNYGYTF

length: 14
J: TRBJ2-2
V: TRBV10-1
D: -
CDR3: CASRGLKNTGELFF

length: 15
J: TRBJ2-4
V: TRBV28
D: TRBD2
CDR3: CASSLAGANKNIQYF

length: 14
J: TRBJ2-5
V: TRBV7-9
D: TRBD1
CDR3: CASSPTGGIETQYF

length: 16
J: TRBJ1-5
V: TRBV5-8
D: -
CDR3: CASSLIPLYSNQPQHF

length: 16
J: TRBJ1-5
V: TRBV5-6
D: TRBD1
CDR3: CASSLRQGYSNQPQHF

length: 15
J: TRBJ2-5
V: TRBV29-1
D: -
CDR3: CSVVPTTGTTETQYF

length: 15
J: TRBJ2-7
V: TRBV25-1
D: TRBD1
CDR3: CASRSSGTGDKGQYF

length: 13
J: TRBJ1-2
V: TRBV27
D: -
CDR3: CASSSTVNYGYTF

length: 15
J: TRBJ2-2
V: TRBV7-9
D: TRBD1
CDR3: CASSSGQGRGGELFF

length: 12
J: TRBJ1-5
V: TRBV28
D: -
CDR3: CASVGANQPQHF

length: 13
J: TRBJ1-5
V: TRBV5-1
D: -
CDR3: CASRDPQWQPQHF

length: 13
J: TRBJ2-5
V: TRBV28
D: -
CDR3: CASSLVQRETQYF

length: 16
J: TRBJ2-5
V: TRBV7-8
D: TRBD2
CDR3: CASSPQLAGVQETQYF

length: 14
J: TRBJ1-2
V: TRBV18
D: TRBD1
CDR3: CASSPPGQIYGYTF

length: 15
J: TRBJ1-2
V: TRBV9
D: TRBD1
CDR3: CASSAGQGPRTGYTF

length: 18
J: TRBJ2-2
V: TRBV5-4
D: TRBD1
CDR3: CASSSGPGQGDRPGELFF

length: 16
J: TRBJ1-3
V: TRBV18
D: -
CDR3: CASSPQQGVSGNTIYF

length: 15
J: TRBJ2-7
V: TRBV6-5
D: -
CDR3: CASSRTVGQTYEQYF

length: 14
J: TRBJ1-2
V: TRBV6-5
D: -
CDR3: CASISTGRNYGYTF

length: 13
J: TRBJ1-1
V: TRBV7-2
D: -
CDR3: CASSLAGTTEAFF

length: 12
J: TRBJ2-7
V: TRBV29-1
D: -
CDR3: CSVVGDTYEQYF

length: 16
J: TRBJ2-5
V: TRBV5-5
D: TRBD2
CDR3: CASSLGGRAEGETQYF

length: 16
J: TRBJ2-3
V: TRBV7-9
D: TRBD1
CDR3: CASSSGSRGLTDTQYF

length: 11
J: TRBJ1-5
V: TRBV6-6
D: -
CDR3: CASSNNQPQHF

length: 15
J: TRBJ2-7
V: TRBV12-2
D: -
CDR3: CASRLEEEFSYEQYF

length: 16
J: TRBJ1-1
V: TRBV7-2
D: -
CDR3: CASSPILRVGNTEAFF